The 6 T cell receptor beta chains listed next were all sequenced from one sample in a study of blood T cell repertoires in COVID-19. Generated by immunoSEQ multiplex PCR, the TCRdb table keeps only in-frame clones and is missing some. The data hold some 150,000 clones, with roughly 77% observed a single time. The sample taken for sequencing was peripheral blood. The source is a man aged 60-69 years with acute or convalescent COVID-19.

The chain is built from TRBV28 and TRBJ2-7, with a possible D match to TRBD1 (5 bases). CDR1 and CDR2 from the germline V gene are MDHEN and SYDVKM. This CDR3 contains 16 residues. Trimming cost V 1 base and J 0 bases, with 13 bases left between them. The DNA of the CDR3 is TGTGCCAGCAGTTTATTCCCCAGGGCAGGCTCCTACGAGCAGTACTTC. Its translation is CASSLFPRAGSYEQYF.

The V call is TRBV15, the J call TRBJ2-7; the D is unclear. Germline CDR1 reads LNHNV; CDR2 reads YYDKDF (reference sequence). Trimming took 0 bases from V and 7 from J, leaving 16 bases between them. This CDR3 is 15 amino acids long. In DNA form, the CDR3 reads TGTGCCACCAGCAGAGATAAATCGTACTCCTTGGAGCAGTACTTC. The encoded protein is CATSRDKSYSLEQYF. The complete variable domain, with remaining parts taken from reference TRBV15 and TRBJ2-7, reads DAMVIQNPRYQVTQFGKPVTLSCSQTLNHNVMYWYQQKSSQAPKLLFHYYDKDFNNEADTPDNFQSRRPNTSFCFLDIRSPGLGDTAMYLCATSRDKSYSLEQYFGPGTRLTVT.

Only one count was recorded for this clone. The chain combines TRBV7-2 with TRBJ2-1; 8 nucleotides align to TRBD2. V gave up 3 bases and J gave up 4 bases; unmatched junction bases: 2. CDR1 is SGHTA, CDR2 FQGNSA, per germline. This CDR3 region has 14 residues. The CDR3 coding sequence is TGTGCCAGCAGCTTTTCTAGCGGGTACAATGAGCAGTTCTTC. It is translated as CASSFSSGYNEQFF.

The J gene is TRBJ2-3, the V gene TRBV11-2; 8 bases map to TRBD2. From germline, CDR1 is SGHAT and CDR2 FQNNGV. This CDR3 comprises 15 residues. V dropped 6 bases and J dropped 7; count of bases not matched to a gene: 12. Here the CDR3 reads CASSTAGGRMYTQYF. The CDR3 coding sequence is TGTGCCAGCAGTACCGCTGGCGGGAGGATGTATACGCAGTATTTT.

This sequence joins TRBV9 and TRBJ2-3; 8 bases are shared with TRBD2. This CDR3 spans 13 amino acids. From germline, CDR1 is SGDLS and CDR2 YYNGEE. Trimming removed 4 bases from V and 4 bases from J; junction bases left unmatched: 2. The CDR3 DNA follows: TGTGCCAGCAGCATTAGCGGGGCAGATACGCAGTATTTT. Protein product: CASSISGADTQYF.

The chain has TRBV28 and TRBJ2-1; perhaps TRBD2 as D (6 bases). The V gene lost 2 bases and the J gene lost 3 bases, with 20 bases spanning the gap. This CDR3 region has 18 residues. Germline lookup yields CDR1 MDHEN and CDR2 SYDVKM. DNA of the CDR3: TGTGCCAGCAGTTTAGTTTGGGCGGGATCGGGGGACTACAATGAGCAGTTCTTC. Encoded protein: CASSLVWAGSGDYNEQFF.